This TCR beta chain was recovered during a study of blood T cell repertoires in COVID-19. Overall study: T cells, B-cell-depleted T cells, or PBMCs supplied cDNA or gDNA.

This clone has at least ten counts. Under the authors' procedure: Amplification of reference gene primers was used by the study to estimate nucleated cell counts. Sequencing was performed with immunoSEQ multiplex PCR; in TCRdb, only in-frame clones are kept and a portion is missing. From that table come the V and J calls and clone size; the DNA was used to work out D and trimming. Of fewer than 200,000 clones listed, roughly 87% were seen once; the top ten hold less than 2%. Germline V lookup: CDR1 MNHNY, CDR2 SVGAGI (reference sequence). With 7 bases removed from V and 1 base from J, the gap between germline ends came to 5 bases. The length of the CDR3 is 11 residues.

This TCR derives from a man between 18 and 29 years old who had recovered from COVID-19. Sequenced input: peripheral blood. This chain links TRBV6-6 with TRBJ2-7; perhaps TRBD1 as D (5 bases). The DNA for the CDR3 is TGTGCCAGCACAGGGTCCTACGAGCAGTACTTC. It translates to CASTGSYEQYF.